A single sample is the source of the 11 T cell receptor beta chains below, sequenced in a study of blood T cell repertoires in COVID-19. The method was immunoSEQ multiplex PCR; TCRdb's version includes in-frame clones alone and lacks a portion of them. The sample records 250,000 to 350,000 clones, approximately 86% being singletons. Sequencing was performed on peripheral blood. Receptors originate from a human donor with COVID-19, enrolled during active disease. The donor label of this sample is uncertain.

The rearrangement links TRBV10-3 to TRBJ2-7, with a tentative D call TRBD1 (6 bases). The CDR3 sequence is 14 residues long. Trimming left V 4 bases short and J 2 bases short, with 12 bases between. Germline V gene lookup returns CDR1 ENHRY and CDR2 SYGVKD. The CDR3 coding sequence is TGTGCCATCAGTGTAAGGGACACGGCCTACGAGCAGTACTTC. Translated, it gives CAISVRDTAYEQYF.

The V call is TRBV18, the J call TRBJ1-1; D perhaps matches TRBD1 (5 bases). With 2 bases removed from V and 5 bases from J, the gap between germline ends came to 12 bases. Germline values: CDR1 KGHSH, CDR2 LQKENI. The CDR3 contains 14 residues. CDR3 nucleotides: TGTGCCAGCTCACCAGCGGGGGGGAGGACTGAAGCTTTCTTT. This encodes CASSPAGGRTEAFF.

This clone occurred once. This chain joins TRBV5-1 and TRBJ1-2, with 9 bases fitting TRBD1. This CDR3 has 17 residues. With 5 bases clipped from V and 1 base from J, the junction kept 12 bases outside the gene matches. Germline V gives CDR1 SGHRS, CDR2 YFSETQ. The CDR3 bases are TGCGCCAGCAGGGCCCCTGGGACAGGGCCTTTTAACTATGGCTACACCTTC. Amino acids: CASRAPGTGPFNYGYTF.

This clone appeared once. The rearrangement joins TRBV6-5 to TRBJ1-2; 7 nucleotides match TRBD1. The V and J ends lost 4 bases and 8 bases, in that order; junction bases with no gene match: 7. There are 13 residues in the CDR3. CDR1 and CDR2 (germline): MNHEY, SVGAGI. The CDR3 loop reads CASSSQGFGGYTF. CDR3 nucleotide sequence: TGTGCCAGCAGTTCACAGGGGTTTGGCGGCTACACCTTC.

A remark on this clone: Other nucleotide sequences in the sample specify the same CDR3. The rearrangement links TRBV5-1 to TRBJ2-7, with 10 bases identical to TRBD1. V dropped 0 bases and J dropped 4; count of bases not matched to a gene: 1. The CDR3 totals 14 residues. Germline lookup yields CDR1 SGHRS and CDR2 YFSETQ. The CDR3 protein is CASSLGQGAYEQYF. DNA for the CDR3: TGCGCCAGCAGCTTGGGACAGGGGGCGTACGAGCAGTACTTC.

The chain links TRBV7-9 to TRBJ1-3, with D unresolved. Germline V gene lookup returns CDR1 SEHNR and CDR2 FQNEAQ (reference sequence). The ends were cut back, 3 bases at V and 0 bases at J, with 6 bases in the middle. This CDR3 has 14 residues. CDR3 DNA sequence: TGTGCCAGCAGCTTCCAGGACTCTGGAAACACCATATATTTT. It codes for CASSFQDSGNTIYF. The full variable domain, with the rest looked up from reference TRBV7-9 and TRBJ1-3, is DTGVSQNPRHKITKRGQNVTFRCDPISEHNRLYWYRQTLGQGPEFLTYFQNEAQLEKSRLLSDRFSAERPKGSFSTLEIQRTEQGDSAMYLCASSFQDSGNTIYFGEGSWLTVV.

DNA for the CDR3: TGTGCCAGCAGAGCGGACGACAATCAGCCCCAGCATTTT. As protein: CASRADDNQPQHF. The chain carries TRBV6-6 and TRBJ1-5; D uncertain. V lost 6 bases, J lost 3 bases, and 9 bases lay in between. Germline assignment: CDR1 MNHNY and CDR2 SVGAGI (reference sequence). The CDR3 runs 13 residues.

This rearrangement joins TRBV19 to TRBJ1-2; weak D call: TRBD1 (6 bases). CDR3 length: 13 amino acids. V dropped 7 bases and J dropped 3 bases, with 12 bases sitting between them. Germline assignment: CDR1 LNHDA and CDR2 SQIVND (reference sequence). CDR3 nucleotides: TGTGCCAGTATTCCGACAGGAGACTATGGCTACACCTTC. The encoded protein is CASIPTGDYGYTF.

CDR3 bases: TGTGCCATCAGTGAAGGGACTAGCGGGAATGGGGGGGAGACCCAGTACTTC. Its protein is CAISEGTSGNGGETQYF. The rearrangement uses TRBV10-3 and TRBJ2-5; 13 nucleotides align to TRBD2. Germline V gene lookup returns CDR1 ENHRY and CDR2 SYGVKD. This CDR3 is built from 17 residues. V shed 3 bases, J shed 5 bases, and the junction held 9 bases outside the gene matches.

This rearrangement joins TRBV7-9 to TRBJ1-1; 8 bases line up with TRBD1. Germline V gene data show CDR1 as SEHNR and CDR2 as FQNEAQ (reference sequence). The ends lost 3 bases at V and 7 bases at J; junction bases unmatched: 7. The CDR3 runs 14 residues. CDR3 in amino acids: CASSLSTGADEAFF. The CDR3 nucleotides read TGTGCCAGCAGCTTGTCGACAGGGGCCGATGAAGCTTTCTTT.

This clone was observed a few times. The V gene is TRBV3-1 (or the pseudogene TRBV3-2), the J gene TRBJ1-1, with D possibly matching TRBD1 (6 bases). CDR1 and CDR2 (germline): LGHDT, YNNKEL (reference sequence). V was pared by 4 bases and J by 8 bases, with 17 bases between. The CDR3 has 14 amino acids. The CDR3 region is CASSPGAGDREAFF. The CDR3 coding sequence is TGTGCCAGCAGCCCCGGGGCAGGGGACCGCGAAGCTTTCTTT.